This paragraph reports one T cell receptor beta chain. This entry belongs to a study of cytomegalovirus exposure and HLA in healthy donors. The assay was immunoSEQ multiplex PCR, and TCRdb's table has in-frame clones only and misses some. The table has about 200,000 clones, around 83% seen once. V dropped 4 bases and J dropped 3; count of bases not matched to a gene: 6. The CDR3 covers 14 residues. Germline V gene sequence: CDR1 SGHRS, CDR2 YFSETQ. Input material: PBMCs. The source is a woman in her thirties in good health and CMV-seropositive. This chain connects TRBV5-1 to TRBJ1-2; 7 nucleotides match TRBD1. CDR3 amino acids: CASSQTGYDYGYTF. In DNA form, the CDR3 reads TGCGCCAGCAGCCAGACAGGGTACGACTATGGCTACACCTTC.